What follows are 6 T cell receptor beta chains derived from one specimen sequenced in a study of T cells in Graves' hyperthyroidism and ophthalmopathy. RNA transcripts served as the template for amplifying TCR beta CDR3 regions. Using the HTBI primer set, a first-round RT-PCR was run on the TCR CDR3. A single record per CDR3 protein comes from TCRdb applying MiXCR to the multiplex PCR reads. The table has roughly 600,000 distinct CDR3 sequences, roughly 14% seen once. Sequenced sample: blood. Receptor source: a woman in her fifties or sixties with Graves' ophthalmopathy.

This clonotype was detected many times. The V call is TRBV11-2, the J call TRBJ1-1, with unresolved D. The CDR3 spans 18 residues. Germline V gene lookup returns CDR1 SGHAT and CDR2 FQNNGV. V lost 1 base to trimming and J lost 2 bases, with 20 bases between them. This chain's CDR3 is CASSLVGLLVQYNTEAFF. CDR3 bases: TGTGCCAGCAGCTTAGTCGGTTTGTTGGTCCAATATAACACTGAAGCTTTCTTT.

The sample holds many counts of this clonotype. This chain links TRBV7-2 with TRBJ2-7; tentative D call: TRBD2 (6 bases). Germline CDR1 and CDR2: SGHTA and FQGNSA. V was cut by 4 bases and J by 0 bases, with 13 bases left in between. The CDR3 has 15 residues. CDR3 nucleotides: TGTGCCAGCAGCTCGCCGGGACTGCACTCCTACGAGCAGTACTTC. Translating gives CASSSPGLHSYEQYF.

This clonotype was seen repeatedly, ten times or more. The chain has TRBV30 and TRBJ1-2; D might be TRBD1 (6 bases). The germline gives CDR1 GTSNPN, CDR2 SVGIG (reference sequence). Trimming removed 4 bases from V and 4 bases from J, with 10 bases in between. The CDR3 is 12 residues long. The CDR3 sequence: CAWTGAVYGYTF. DNA for the CDR3: TGTGCCTGGACAGGGGCCGTCTATGGCTACACCTTC.

This clonotype was seen repeatedly, ten times or more. The CDR3: CASSHYSVDSTYEQYF. The DNA of the CDR3 is TGTGCCAGCAGTCACTACTCCGTCGACAGTACCTACGAGCAGTACTTC. V and J are TRBV6-2 or TRBV6-3 and TRBJ2-7; TRBD1 might be the D (5 bases). The V and J ends lost 5 bases and 2 bases respectively, with 19 bases between them. Germline assignment: CDR1 MNHEY and CDR2 SVGEGT. The CDR3 spans 16 residues.

This clonotype came up many times. The rearrangement links TRBV7-9 to TRBJ1-4; D call uncertain. Germline-derived CDR1 and CDR2 are SEHNR and FQNEAQ (reference sequence). The V end lost 5 bases, the J end lost 12 bases, and 19 bases lay between the germline ends. The CDR3 consists of 14 residues. CDR3 DNA sequence: TGTGCCAGCAGCCCTCAAATAACAAGGAAAGAACTGTTTTTT. It encodes CASSPQITRKELFF.

As regards this clonotype: The junction differs from germline at one of its ends, possibly a read error. The rearrangement links TRBV4-1 to TRBJ2-7; D call uncertain. The V gene's germline CDR1 is MGHRA and CDR2 YSYEKL. The CDR3 runs to 12 residues. The CDR3 protein is CASSPDLYGQYF. The CDR3 coding sequence is TGCGCCAGCAGCCCAGACCTCTACGGGCAGTACTTC.